Listed here are 20 T cell receptor beta chains from one sample, sequenced in a study of vaccination and CD4 T cells after COVID-19. Which antigens these TCRs recognize remains unknown. Cultured CD4+ T cell DNA was sequenced using the Oncomine TCR Beta short-read assay. TCRdb redid the calling of the PCR reads with MiXCR, one entry per CDR3 protein. The table has about 15,000 distinct CDR3 sequences, around 74% seen once. Noted treatment: approximately 11-day PBMC culture with coronavirus spike peptide pools or control peptides (ViraFEST assay). Sequenced input: CD4+ T cells from blood, cultured in vitro. The receptors shown here come from a human donor who had recovered from COVID-19.

DNA for the CDR3: TGTGCCAGCAGTTTAGCGTCATTCCTCGGACTAGAAGAGACCCAGTACTTC. It codes for CASSLASFLGLEETQYF. The chain combines TRBV12-3 or TRBV12-4 with TRBJ2-7; 7 positions agree with TRBD2. Near its end, the DNA agrees better with TRBJ2-5, so the J call may be wrong. The CDR3 sequence is 17 residues long.

The gene calls are TRBV5-1 and TRBJ2-7; TRBD1 is a possible D gene (6 bases). This CDR3 region has 12 residues. Germline CDR1 reads SGHRS; CDR2 reads YFSETQ. With 4 bases removed from V and 4 bases from J, the gap between germline ends came to 9 bases. The CDR3 here is CASSTGQYEQYF. The DNA for the CDR3 is TGCGCCAGCAGCACCGGACAGTACGAGCAGTACTTC. The full variable domain, completed using reference TRBV5-1 and TRBJ2-7, is KAGVTQTPRYLIKTRGQQVTLSCSPISGHRSVSWYQQTPGQGLQFLFEYFSETQRNKGNFPGRFSGRQFSNSRSEMNVSTLELGDSALYLCASSTGQYEQYFGPGTRLTVT.

This rearrangement joins TRBV20-1 to TRBJ1-6; 7 bases line up with TRBD1. CDR1 and CDR2 (germline): DFQATT, SNEGSKA (reference sequence). V shed 3 bases, J shed 8 bases, and the junction held 4 bases outside the gene matches. The CDR3 length is 13 residues. Written as DNA, the CDR3 is TGCAGTGCTAGCGTCACAGGGGATTCACCCCTCCACTTT. Its translation: CSASVTGDSPLHF.

This chain uses TRBV6-1 with TRBJ1-2, with TRBD1 identical over 7 bases. With V trimmed by 6 bases and J by 6 bases, 10 bases remained unmatched. This CDR3 comprises 14 residues. The germline CDR1 and CDR2 sequences are MNHNS and SASEGT. The DNA for the CDR3 is TGTGCCAGCAGCCCTCAGGGGGGCCAAAATGGCTACACCTTC. Its translation: CASSPQGGQNGYTF.

The V call is TRBV20-1, the J call TRBJ1-6; 8 nucleotides agree with TRBD1. This CDR3 comprises 14 residues. The V gene end was trimmed by 1 base and the J gene end by 8 bases; junction bases not matched to a gene: 4. Germline CDR1 DFQATT, CDR2 SNEGSKA (reference sequence). As DNA, the CDR3 is TGCAGTGCTAGAGGGGTGACAGGGGATTCACCCCTCCACTTT. This sequence encodes CSARGVTGDSPLHF.

This rearrangement joins TRBV4-3 to TRBJ2-6; 7 bases match TRBD2. This CDR3 has 17 amino acids. Trimming cost V 8 bases and J 4 bases; bases outside gene matches: 14. In germline, CDR1 is LGHNA, CDR2 YSLEER. CDR3: CASGRSLAGRGANVLTF. The CDR3 DNA reads as TGCGCCAGCGGCCGTAGCCTAGCCGGGAGGGGGGCCAACGTCCTGACTTTC.

This clonotype is medium-sized. The rearrangement links TRBV7-6 to TRBJ2-1; 9 bases line up with TRBD2. V gave up 1 base and J gave up 13 bases; unmatched junction bases: 8. The CDR3 runs to 14 residues. Germline V gene lookup returns CDR1 SGHVS and CDR2 FNYEAQ. The CDR3 coding sequence is TGTGCCAGCAGCTTAGGTCTAGCGGGGTATATTCAGTTCTTC. Translation: CASSLGLAGYIQFF.

Sample share makes this clonotype medium-sized. The rearrangement links TRBV29-1 to TRBJ2-7; possibly TRBD1 for D (5 bases). The CDR3 extends over 12 amino acids. V was shortened by 6 bases and J by 2 bases, with 11 bases between the two germline ends. The germline V gene has CDR1 SQVTM and CDR2 ANQGSEA. CDR3 sequence (DNA): TGCAGCGTGCAAGGGGTCACCTACGAGCAGTACTTC. It specifies CSVQGVTYEQYF.

The rearrangement links TRBV20-1 to TRBJ2-1; tentatively, D is TRBD1 or TRBD2 (7 bases each). CDR1 and CDR2 from the germline V gene are DFQATT and SNEGSKA (reference sequence). V lost 5 bases and J lost 8, with 19 bases in between. This CDR3 region has 14 residues. CDR3: CSAALWEGADEQFF. The CDR3 coding sequence is TGCAGTGCTGCGCTTTGGGAGGGGGCCGATGAGCAGTTCTTC.

The chain joins TRBV6-1 to TRBJ1-1; a possible D gene is TRBD1 (6 bases). Germline V CDR1 and CDR2: MNHNS, SASEGT. The CDR3 runs 15 residues. Trimming took 6 bases from V and 4 from J, leaving 18 bases between them. The CDR3 sequence: CASSSRGAPLTEAFF. The CDR3 DNA reads TGTGCCAGCAGCTCGAGGGGGGCCCCACTCACTGAAGCTTTCTTT.

V is TRBV20-1 and J is TRBJ1-2; D is ambiguous. Germline V gene sequence: CDR1 DFQATT, CDR2 SNEGSKA (reference sequence). V lost 3 bases to trimming and J lost 0 bases, with 8 bases between them. The CDR3 is 13 amino acids. CDR3 nucleotide sequence: TGCAGTGCTAGTGGCAGGCCTAACTATGGCTACACCTTC. Amino acids: CSASGRPNYGYTF.

This chain connects TRBV21-1 to TRBJ1-5; the table's D call, TRBD1, has no DNA check behind it. TRBV21-1 is listed as a pseudogene. The CDR3 totals 15 residues. The CDR3 nucleotides read TGTGCCAGCAGCAAAGCAGTAGGGGCCTGTCAGCCCCAGCATTTT. Its protein product is CASSKAVGACQPQHF.

This chain links TRBV2 with TRBJ2-5; the match to TRBD2 covers 8 bases. The CDR3 is 15 amino acids. The ends lost 7 bases at V and 5 bases at J; junction bases unmatched: 12. In germline, CDR1 is SNHLY, CDR2 FYNNEI. CDR3 sequence (DNA): TGTGCCAGCATCCTGTACCGACGGGAGGGGGAGACCCAGTACTTC. It is translated as CASILYRREGETQYF.

The chain carries TRBV20-1 and TRBJ2-7, with 9 bases that match TRBD1. CDR1 is DFQATT, CDR2 SNEGSKA, per germline (reference sequence). The CDR3 covers 13 residues. Losses at the gene ends were 6 bases for V and 9 bases for J; bases not matched to a gene: 12. The CDR3: CSALLGQGKRQYF. In DNA form, the CDR3 reads TGCAGTGCCCTCCTGGGACAGGGTAAAAGGCAGTACTTC.

The chain links TRBV20-1 to TRBJ1-3; D might be TRBD1 (5 bases). Trimming left V 5 bases short and J 6 bases short, with 14 bases between. Germline lookup yields CDR1 DFQATT and CDR2 SNEGSKA (reference sequence). CDR3 length: 13 amino acids. The CDR3: CSARRQGVNTIYF. Here the CDR3 DNA reads TGCAGTGCTCGACGGCAGGGAGTAAACACCATATATTTT.

DNA for the CDR3: TGTGCCAGCAGCCCTAGGACAGGCTCTGGAAACACCATATATTTT. Amino acids: CASSPRTGSGNTIYF. The rearrangement uses TRBV9 and TRBJ1-3, with 7 bases aligning to TRBD1. The CDR3 length is 15 residues. V lost 4 bases, J lost 0 bases, and 4 bases stayed unmatched. Germline assignment: CDR1 SGDLS and CDR2 YYNGEE.

The chain combines TRBV27 with TRBJ1-2; TRBD1 matches 9 bases. This CDR3 comprises 16 residues. V dropped 6 bases and J dropped 4; count of bases not matched to a gene: 12. Per the germline V gene, CDR1 is MNHEY and CDR2 is SMNVEV (reference sequence). The DNA of the CDR3 is TGTGCCAGCAGAGTATCCAGGACAGGGGCCCCCTATGGCTACACCTTC. Amino acid sequence: CASRVSRTGAPYGYTF.

This clonotype has a handful of counts. The J gene is TRBJ1-2, the V gene TRBV6-1; 9 nucleotides align to TRBD1. Germline V gene lookup returns CDR1 MNHNS and CDR2 SASEGT. V gave up 1 base and J gave up 8 bases; unmatched junction bases: 5. The CDR3 contains 14 residues. CDR3 sequence (DNA): TGTGCCAGCAGTGAAGGGACAGGGGTACGAGGCTACACCTTC. This sequence encodes CASSEGTGVRGYTF.

The genes are TRBV28 and TRBJ1-2; 8 bases align to TRBD1. This CDR3 comprises 15 residues. Per germline, CDR1 MDHEN and CDR2 SYDVKM. The junction had 9 bases not matched to a gene; V was cut back by 5 bases and J by 4 bases. CDR3 in DNA: TGTGCCAGCAGTATTCAGGGGGCGCGAAGCTATGGCTACACCTTC. Translating gives CASSIQGARSYGYTF.

The V and J genes are TRBV11-2 and TRBJ2-1; D unresolved. The DNA end lines up better with TRBJ2-7; the J call may be wrong. There are 13 residues in the CDR3. The germline V gene encodes CDR1 SGHAT and CDR2 FQNNGV. DNA of the CDR3: TGTGCCAGCAGTGTTCGGGTGTTGAGCGAGCAGTACTTC. Its protein product is CASSVRVLSEQYF.